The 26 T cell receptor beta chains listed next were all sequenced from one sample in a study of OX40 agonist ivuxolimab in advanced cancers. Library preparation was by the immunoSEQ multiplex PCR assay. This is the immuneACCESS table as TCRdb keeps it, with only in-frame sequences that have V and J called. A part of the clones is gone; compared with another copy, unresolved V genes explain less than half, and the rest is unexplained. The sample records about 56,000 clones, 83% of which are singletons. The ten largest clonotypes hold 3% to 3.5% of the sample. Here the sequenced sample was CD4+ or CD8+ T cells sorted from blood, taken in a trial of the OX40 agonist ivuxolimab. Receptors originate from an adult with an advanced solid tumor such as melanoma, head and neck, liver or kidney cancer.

CDR3: CASSYTLNTEAFF. CDR3 DNA: TGTGCCAGCAGTTATACCTTGAACACTGAAGCTTTCTTT. The chain couples TRBV6-6 to TRBJ1-1; no clear D. The V and J ends lost 3 bases and 0 bases respectively, with 5 bases between them. CDR1 MNHNY and CDR2 SVGAGI come from the germline V gene (reference sequence). This CDR3 contains 13 residues.

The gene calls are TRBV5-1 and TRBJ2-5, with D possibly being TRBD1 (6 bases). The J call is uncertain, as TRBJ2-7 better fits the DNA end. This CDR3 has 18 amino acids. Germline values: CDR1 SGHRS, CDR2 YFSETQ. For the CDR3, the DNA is TGCGCCAGCAGCCCCAAATACCGGACAGTCGCGCTCTCCTACGAGCAGTACTTC. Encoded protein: CASSPKYRTVALSYEQYF.

The CDR3 sequence: CASSEAVTQYF. Written as DNA, the CDR3 is TGTGCCAGCAGTGAAGCGGTTACGCAGTATTTT. The V and J genes are TRBV2 and TRBJ2-3; D remains ambiguous. CDR1 and CDR2 from the germline V gene are SNHLY and FYNNEI. CDR3 length: 11 amino acids. V was clipped by 0 bases and J by 8 bases, with 3 bases between them.

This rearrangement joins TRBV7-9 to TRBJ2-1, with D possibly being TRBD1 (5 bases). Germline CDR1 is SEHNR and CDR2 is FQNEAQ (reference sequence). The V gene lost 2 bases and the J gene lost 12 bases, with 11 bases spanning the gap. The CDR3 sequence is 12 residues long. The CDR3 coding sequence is TGTGCCAGCAGCTTAATGCAGGGTCGGCAGTTCTTC. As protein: CASSLMQGRQFF. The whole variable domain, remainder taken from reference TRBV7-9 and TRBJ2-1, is DTGVSQNPRHKITKRGQNVTFRCDPISEHNRLYWYRQTLGQGPEFLTYFQNEAQLEKSRLLSDRFSAERPKGSFSTLEIQRTEQGDSAMYLCASSLMQGRQFFGPGTRLTVL.

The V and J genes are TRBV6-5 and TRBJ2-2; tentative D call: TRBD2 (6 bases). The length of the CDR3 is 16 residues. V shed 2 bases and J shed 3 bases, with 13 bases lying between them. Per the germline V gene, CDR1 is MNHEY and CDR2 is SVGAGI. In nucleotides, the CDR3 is TGTGCCAGCAGTTACGACCCGGGAGTAGACACCGGGGAGCTGTTTTTT. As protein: CASSYDPGVDTGELFF.

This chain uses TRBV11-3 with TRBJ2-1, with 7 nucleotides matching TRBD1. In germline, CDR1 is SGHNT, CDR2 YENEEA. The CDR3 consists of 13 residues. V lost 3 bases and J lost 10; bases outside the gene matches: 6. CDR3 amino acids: CASSFDRVGEQFF. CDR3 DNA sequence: TGTGCCAGCAGCTTCGACAGGGTTGGAGAGCAGTTCTTC.

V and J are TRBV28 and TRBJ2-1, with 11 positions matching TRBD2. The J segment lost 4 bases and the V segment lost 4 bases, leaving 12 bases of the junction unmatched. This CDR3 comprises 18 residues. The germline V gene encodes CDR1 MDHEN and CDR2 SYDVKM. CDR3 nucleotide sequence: TGTGCCAGCAGTTCCGTCCTAATAGCGGGAGGGATATACAATGAGCAGTTCTTC. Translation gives CASSSVLIAGGIYNEQFF. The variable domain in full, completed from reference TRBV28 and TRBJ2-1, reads DVKVTQSSRYLVKRTGEKVFLECVQDMDHENMFWYRQDPGLGLRLIYFSYDVKMKEKGDIPEGYSVSREKKERFSLILESASTNQTSMYLCASSSVLIAGGIYNEQFFGPGTRLTVL.

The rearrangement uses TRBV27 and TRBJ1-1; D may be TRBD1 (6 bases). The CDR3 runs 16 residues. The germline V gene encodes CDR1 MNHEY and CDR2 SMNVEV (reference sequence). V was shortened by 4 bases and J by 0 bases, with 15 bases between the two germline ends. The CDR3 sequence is CASSSQLGTLNTEAFF. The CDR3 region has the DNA TGTGCCAGCAGTTCCCAGCTCGGGACACTGAACACTGAAGCTTTCTTT.

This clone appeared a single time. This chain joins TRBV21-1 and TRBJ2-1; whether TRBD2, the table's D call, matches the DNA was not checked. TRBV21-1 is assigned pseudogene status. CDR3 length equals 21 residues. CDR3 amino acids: CASSKEGSGRAVDIFYNEQFF. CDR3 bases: TGTGCCAGCAGCAAAGAAGGGAGCGGGAGGGCTGTGGACATTTTTTACAATGAGCAGTTCTTC.

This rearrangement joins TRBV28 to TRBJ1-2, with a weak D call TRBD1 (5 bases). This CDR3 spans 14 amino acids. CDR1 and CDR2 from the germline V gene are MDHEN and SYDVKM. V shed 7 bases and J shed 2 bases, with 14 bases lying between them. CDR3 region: CASTQLGTNYGYTF. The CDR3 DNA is TGTGCCAGCACCCAACTGGGGACGAACTATGGCTACACCTTC.

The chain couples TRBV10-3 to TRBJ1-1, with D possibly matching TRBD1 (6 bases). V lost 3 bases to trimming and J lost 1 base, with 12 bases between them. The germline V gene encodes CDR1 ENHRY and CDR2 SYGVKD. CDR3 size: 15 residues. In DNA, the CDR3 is TGTGCCATCAGTGATGGCCCAGGGGCGAACACTGAAGCTTTCTTT. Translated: CAISDGPGANTEAFF.

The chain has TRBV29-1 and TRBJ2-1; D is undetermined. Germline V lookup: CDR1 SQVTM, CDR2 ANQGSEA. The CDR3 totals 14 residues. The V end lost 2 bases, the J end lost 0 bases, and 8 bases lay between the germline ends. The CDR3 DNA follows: TGCAGCGTTGAACCGCATTACTCCTACAATGAGCAGTTCTTC. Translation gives CSVEPHYSYNEQFF.

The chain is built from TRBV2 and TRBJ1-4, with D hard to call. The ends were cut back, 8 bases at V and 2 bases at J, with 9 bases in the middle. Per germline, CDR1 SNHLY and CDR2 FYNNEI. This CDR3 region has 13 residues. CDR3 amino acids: CASGSGTNEKLFF. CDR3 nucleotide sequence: TGTGCCAGCGGCTCGGGGACTAATGAAAAACTGTTTTTT.

The CDR3 sequence: CASSSGDLMNTEAFF. CDR3 coding DNA: TGCGCCAGCAGCTCTGGGGACTTGATGAACACTGAAGCTTTCTTT. This chain links TRBV4-1 with TRBJ1-1, with a possible D match to TRBD1 (5 bases). Per the germline V gene, CDR1 is MGHRA and CDR2 is YSYEKL. V lost 5 bases and J 0 bases, leaving 13 bases between the germline ends. The CDR3 has 15 residues.

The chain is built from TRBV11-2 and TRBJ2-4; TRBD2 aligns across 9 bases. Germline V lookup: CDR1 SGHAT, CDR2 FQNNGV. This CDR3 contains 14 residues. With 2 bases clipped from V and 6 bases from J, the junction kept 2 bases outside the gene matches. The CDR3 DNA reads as TGTGCCAGCAGCTTACAACTAGCGGGAAACATTCAGTACTTC. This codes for CASSLQLAGNIQYF.

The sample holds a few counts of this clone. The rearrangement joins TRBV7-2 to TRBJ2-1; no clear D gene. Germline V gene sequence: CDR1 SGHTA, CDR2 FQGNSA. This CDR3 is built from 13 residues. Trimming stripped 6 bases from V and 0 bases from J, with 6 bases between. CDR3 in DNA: TGTGCCAGCAGTTCATTCTCCTACAATGAGCAGTTCTTC. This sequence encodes CASSSFSYNEQFF. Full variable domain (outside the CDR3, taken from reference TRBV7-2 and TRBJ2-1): GAGVSQSPSNKVTEKGKDVELRCDPISGHTALYWYRQSLGQGLEFLIYFQGNSAPDKSGLPSDRFSAERTGGSVSTLTIQRTQQEDSAVYLCASSSFSYNEQFFGPGTRLTVL.

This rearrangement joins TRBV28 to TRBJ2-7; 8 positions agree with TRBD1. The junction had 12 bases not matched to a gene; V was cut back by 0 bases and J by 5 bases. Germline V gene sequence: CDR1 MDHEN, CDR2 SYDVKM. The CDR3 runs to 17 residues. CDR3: CASSLWAPGRTGHEQYF. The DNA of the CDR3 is TGTGCCAGCAGTTTATGGGCCCCGGGCCGGACAGGGCACGAGCAGTACTTC.

This CDR3 reads CASSRDSYGYTF. In nucleotides, the CDR3 is TGTGCCAGCAGCCGGGACAGCTATGGCTACACCTTC. This sequence joins TRBV5-4 and TRBJ1-2, with 7 bases identical to TRBD1. CDR1 is SGHNT, CDR2 YYREEE, per germline (reference sequence). V lost 4 bases to trimming and J lost 4 bases; unmatched junction nucleotides: 1. CDR3 size: 12 residues.

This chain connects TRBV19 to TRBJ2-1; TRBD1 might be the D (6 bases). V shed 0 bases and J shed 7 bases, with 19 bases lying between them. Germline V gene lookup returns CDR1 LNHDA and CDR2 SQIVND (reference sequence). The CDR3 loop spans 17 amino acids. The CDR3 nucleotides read TGTGCCAGTAGTATAGATTTGAGAGGGGGTGTGAGGAATGAGCAGTTCTTC. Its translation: CASSIDLRGGVRNEQFF.

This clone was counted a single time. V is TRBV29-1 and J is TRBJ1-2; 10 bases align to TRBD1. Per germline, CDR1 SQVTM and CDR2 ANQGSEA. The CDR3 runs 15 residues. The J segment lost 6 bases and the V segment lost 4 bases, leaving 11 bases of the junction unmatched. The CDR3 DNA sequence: TGCAGCGTTGTTTCTGGGACAGGGGTACAGGATGGCTACACCTTC. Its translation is CSVVSGTGVQDGYTF.

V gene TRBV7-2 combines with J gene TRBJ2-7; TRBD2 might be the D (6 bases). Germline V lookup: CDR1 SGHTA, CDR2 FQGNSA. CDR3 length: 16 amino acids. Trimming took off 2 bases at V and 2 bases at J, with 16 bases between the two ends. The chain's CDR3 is CASSLWASEPTYEQYF. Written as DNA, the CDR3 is TGTGCCAGCAGCTTATGGGCTAGCGAACCGACCTACGAGCAGTACTTC.

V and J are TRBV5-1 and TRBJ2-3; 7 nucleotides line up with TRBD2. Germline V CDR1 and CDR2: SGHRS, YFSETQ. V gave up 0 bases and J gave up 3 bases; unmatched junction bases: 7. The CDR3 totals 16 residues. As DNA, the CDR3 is TGCGCCAGCAGCTTGGCCGTCGCGGGAGAGACAGATACGCAGTATTTT. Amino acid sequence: CASSLAVAGETDTQYF.

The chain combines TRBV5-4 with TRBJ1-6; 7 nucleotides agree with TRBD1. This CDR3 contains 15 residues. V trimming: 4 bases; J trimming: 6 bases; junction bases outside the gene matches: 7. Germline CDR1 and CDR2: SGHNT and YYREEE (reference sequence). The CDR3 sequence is CASSPPGTVNSPLHF. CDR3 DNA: TGTGCCAGCAGCCCCCCCGGGACAGTTAATTCACCCCTCCACTTT. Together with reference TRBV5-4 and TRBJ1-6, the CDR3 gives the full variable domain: ETGVTQSPTHLIKTRGQQVTLRCSSQSGHNTVSWYQQALGQGPQFIFQYYREEENGRGNFPPRFSGLQFPNYSSELNVNALELDDSALYLCASSPPGTVNSPLHFGNGTRLTVT.

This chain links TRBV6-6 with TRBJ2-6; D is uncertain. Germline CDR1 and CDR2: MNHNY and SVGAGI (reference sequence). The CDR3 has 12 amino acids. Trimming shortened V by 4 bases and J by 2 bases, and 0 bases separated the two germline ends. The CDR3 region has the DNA TGTGCCAGCAGTTCTGGGGCCAACGTCCTGACTTTC. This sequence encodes CASSSGANVLTF.

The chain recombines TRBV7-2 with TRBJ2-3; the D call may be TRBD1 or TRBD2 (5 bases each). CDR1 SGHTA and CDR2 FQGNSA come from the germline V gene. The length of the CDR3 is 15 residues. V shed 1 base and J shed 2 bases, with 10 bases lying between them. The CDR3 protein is CASSLDRGVTDTQYF. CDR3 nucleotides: TGTGCCAGCAGCTTAGACCGAGGGGTCACAGATACGCAGTATTTT.

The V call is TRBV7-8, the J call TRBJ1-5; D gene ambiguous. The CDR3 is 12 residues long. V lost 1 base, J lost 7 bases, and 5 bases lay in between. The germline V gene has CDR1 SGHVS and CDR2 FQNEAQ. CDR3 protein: CASSLVSQPQHF. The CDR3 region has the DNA TGTGCCAGCAGCTTAGTATCCCAGCCCCAGCATTTT.